Each of the 10 T cell receptor beta chains below was sequenced from the same sample in a study of prognosis after radiotherapy for stage I lung cancer. With two-round multiplex PCR, TCR beta CDR3 sequences were amplified from genomic DNA. Round-one PCR had primers specific to each TRBV and TRBJ gene. TCRdb recomputed calls from the multiplex PCR reads with MiXCR, one row per CDR3 protein. The table has 25,000 to 35,000 distinct CDR3 sequences, 25% to 40% seen once; the top ten hold more than 30%. The sample consisted of PBMCs, taken before or after stereotactic body radiation therapy (not recorded which). The receptors come from a donor over 45 with non-small cell lung cancer.

This clonotype showed up many times. The V call is TRBV20-1, the J call TRBJ2-7; D is unclear. This CDR3 has 13 amino acids. V was trimmed by 3 bases and J by 5 bases, leaving 14 bases between them. The V gene's germline CDR1 is DFQATT and CDR2 SNEGSKA (reference sequence). CDR3: CSASSPRGHEQYF. CDR3 bases: TGCAGTGCTAGCAGCCCCCGAGGCCACGAGCAGTACTTC.

J is TRBJ2-1 and V is TRBV18; D possibly corresponds to TRBD2 (6 bases). Germline V CDR1 and CDR2: KGHSH, LQKENI. The V gene lost 3 bases and the J gene lost 3 bases, with 18 bases spanning the gap. CDR3 length: 17 amino acids. CDR3 sequence reads: CASSPRDFPGLYNEQFF. CDR3 bases: TGTGCCAGCTCACCTCGGGACTTCCCAGGACTCTACAATGAGCAGTTCTTC.

On this clonotype itself: This may come from a read error, since a much larger clone is one base off. This chain links TRBV6-1 with TRBJ2-3, with 7 nucleotides matching TRBD1. Germline CDR1 and CDR2: MNHNS and SASEGT. The junction had 13 bases not matched to a gene; V was cut back by 8 bases and J by 8 bases. The CDR3 loop spans 14 amino acids. CDR3 sequence (DNA): TGTGCCAGCTTGAACAGGGGTATGGCCGGTACGCAGTATTTT. Translation: CASLNRGMAGTQYF.

This clonotype occurred many times. The V call is TRBV5-6, the J call TRBJ1-2; D uncertain. Trimming stripped 3 bases from V and 4 bases from J, with 10 bases between. Germline V gene sequence: CDR1 SGHDT, CDR2 YYEEEE. The CDR3 has 13 residues. The CDR3 region is CASSYRTGYGYTF. In DNA, the CDR3 is TGTGCCAGCAGCTACCGGACGGGCTATGGCTACACCTTC. Supplemented by reference TRBV5-6 and TRBJ1-2, the full variable domain reads DAGVTQSPTHLIKTRGQQVTLRCSPKSGHDTVSWYQQALGQGPQFIFQYYEEEERQRGNFPDRFSGHQFPNYSSELNVNALLLGDSALYLCASSYRTGYGYTFGSGTRLTVV.

With respect to this clonotype: Being one base from a much bigger clone, this may be a read error. The chain links TRBV5-1 to TRBJ2-5, with D perhaps matching TRBD1 (6 bases). CDR3 size: 16 residues. Germline V gene lookup returns CDR1 SGHRS and CDR2 YFSETQ. CDR3 residues: CASSLAGSDSQETEYF. The CDR3 region has the DNA TGCGCCAGCAGCTTGGCCGGATCGGACAGCCAAGAGACCGAGTACTTC.

There are many counts of this clonotype. The chain is built from TRBV12-5 and TRBJ2-1; perhaps D is TRBD1 or TRBD2 (5 bases each). From germline, CDR1 is LGHNT and CDR2 FRNRAP. Trimming removed 3 bases at V and 8 bases at J, with 14 bases between. This CDR3 has 14 residues. CDR3 coding DNA: TGTGCTAGTGGTTTTGAGGGGAGAGGCGATGAGCAGTTCTTC. As protein: CASGFEGRGDEQFF.

This clonotype has ten or more counts. The J gene is TRBJ2-3, the V gene TRBV9, with TRBD1 matching 8 bases. Germline CDR1 and CDR2: SGDLS and YYNGEE. After removal of 0 bases from V and 3 bases from J, the junction contained 3 bases not matched to a gene. The CDR3 length is 15 residues. The DNA for the CDR3 is TGTGCCAGCAGCGTAGGGCAGGGGGCGACAGATACGCAGTATTTT. This codes for CASSVGQGATDTQYF.

The CDR3 DNA is TGTGCCAGCAGCCAAGAGGCGGTGGCGGGAGGGTCCCTCGAGCAGTACTTC. This encodes CASSQEAVAGGSLEQYF. This rearrangement joins TRBV4-2 to TRBJ2-7; 9 nucleotides line up with TRBD2. Per germline, CDR1 LGHNA and CDR2 YNFKEQ. Trimming at V came to 0 bases and at J to 6 bases, leaving 12 bases not matched to a gene. The CDR3 totals 17 residues.

The rearrangement uses TRBV7-9 and TRBJ2-7; 8 nucleotides line up with TRBD2. CDR1 and CDR2 (germline): SEHNR, FQNEAQ (reference sequence). The CDR3 spans 15 residues. Trimming cost V 3 bases and J 5 bases; bases outside gene matches: 9. The CDR3 nucleotides read TGTGCCAGCAGCTTTCGATTAGCGGGATGTGACGAGCAGTACTTC. Its protein product is CASSFRLAGCDEQYF.

This chain uses TRBV2 with TRBJ2-7; tentative D call: TRBD2 (6 bases). The CDR3 contains 14 residues. Looked up from germline, CDR1 is SNHLY and CDR2 is FYNNEI. The CDR3 DNA reads TGTGCCAGCAACCGTGGAGCGGGCCCCTACGGGCAGTACGTC. As protein: CASNRGAGPYGQYV.